These 7 T cell receptor beta chains were all obtained from the same sample, sequenced in a study of blood T cell repertoires in COVID-19 (dated by TCRdb to the early 2020s). Libraries were prepared through the immunoSEQ multiplex PCR assay. TCRdb limited this immuneACCESS table to in-frame rearrangements with V and J called. A share of clones is missing; checked studies link under half to unresolved V genes, and the rest is unexplained. This sample has fewer than 250,000 clones in its table, and roughly nine tenths of those were observed once. 0.7% to 0.85% of the sample lies in the top ten. The sequencing sample was made of peripheral blood. The receptors come from a woman in her seventies with acute or convalescent COVID-19.

The chain recombines TRBV2 with TRBJ1-1; D ambiguous. The CDR3 loop spans 15 amino acids. Trimming stripped 6 bases from V and 0 bases from J, with 14 bases between. Germline V lookup: CDR1 SNHLY, CDR2 FYNNEI. CDR3 sequence: CASRLEVVVNTEAFF. In nucleotides, the CDR3 is TGTGCCAGCAGATTAGAGGTCGTGGTGAACACTGAAGCTTTCTTT.

The chain links TRBV6-5 to TRBJ1-1; no firm D call. Germline V gene data show CDR1 as MNHEY and CDR2 as SVGAGI. The CDR3 has 14 amino acids. Trimming cost V 4 bases and J 0 bases, with 9 bases left between them. The DNA for the CDR3 is TGTGCCAGCAGTTCCACAGTGATGAACACTGAAGCTTTCTTT. It is translated as CASSSTVMNTEAFF.

The chain combines TRBV28 with TRBJ2-1; perhaps TRBD2 as D (6 bases). Germline CDR1 and CDR2: MDHEN and SYDVKM. Trimming removed 6 bases from V and 14 bases from J, with 17 bases in between. The CDR3 loop spans 12 amino acids. The CDR3 is CASSIRGSGEFF. CDR3 nucleotide sequence: TGTGCCAGCAGCATCCGGGGGAGTGGTGAGTTCTTC.

This chain connects TRBV5-1 to TRBJ2-5, with TRBD1 matching over 9 bases. Germline-derived CDR1 and CDR2 are SGHRS and YFSETQ. The CDR3 has 15 residues. J lost 4 bases, V lost 4 bases, and 8 bases had no gene match. CDR3 sequence reads: CASSRSRDRAETQYF. The DNA of the CDR3 is TGCGCCAGCAGCCGGAGCCGGGACAGGGCAGAGACCCAGTACTTC. Full variable domain (rest looked up from reference TRBV5-1 and TRBJ2-5): KAGVTQTPRYLIKTRGQQVTLSCSPISGHRSVSWYQQTPGQGLQFLFEYFSETQRNKGNFPGRFSGRQFSNSRSEMNVSTLELGDSALYLCASSRSRDRAETQYFGPGTRLLVL.

CDR3 in DNA: TGCGCCAGCAGCGCAGGACTAGCGGGAGGAACCTACGAGCAGTACTTC. This sequence encodes CASSAGLAGGTYEQYF. The V gene is TRBV5-1, the J gene TRBJ2-7; 14 positions agree with TRBD2. The CDR3 consists of 16 residues. The V segment lost 4 bases and the J segment 2 bases; nucleotides outside the gene matches: 5. Germline V lookup: CDR1 SGHRS, CDR2 YFSETQ. Full variable domain (rest looked up from reference TRBV5-1 and TRBJ2-7): KAGVTQTPRYLIKTRGQQVTLSCSPISGHRSVSWYQQTPGQGLQFLFEYFSETQRNKGNFPGRFSGRQFSNSRSEMNVSTLELGDSALYLCASSAGLAGGTYEQYFGPGTRLTVT.

The chain employs TRBV5-5 and TRBJ1-1, with 9 positions matching TRBD1. The junction had 6 bases not matched to a gene; V was cut back by 0 bases and J by 3 bases. Germline CDR1 SGHKS, CDR2 YYEKEE (reference sequence). This CDR3 comprises 16 residues. The chain's CDR3 is CASSLGTGVRDTEAFF. The CDR3 region has the DNA TGTGCCAGCAGCTTGGGGACAGGGGTGAGGGACACTGAAGCTTTCTTT. The complete variable domain, with remaining parts taken from reference TRBV5-5 and TRBJ1-1, reads DAGVTQSPTHLIKTRGQQVTLRCSPISGHKSVSWYQQVLGQGPQFIFQYYEKEERGRGNFPDRFSARQFPNYSSELNVNALLLGDSALYLCASSLGTGVRDTEAFFGQGTRLTVV.

The chain joins TRBV6-4 to TRBJ2-3, with 10 bases identical to TRBD2. The germline V gene encodes CDR1 MRHNA and CDR2 SNTAGT. The CDR3 is 14 residues long. Losses at the gene ends were 4 bases for V and 5 bases for J; bases not matched to a gene: 3. The CDR3 DNA reads TGTGCCAGCAGTGGAACTAGCGGGAAAGATACGCAGTATTTT. This translates into CASSGTSGKDTQYF.